The following is a T cell receptor beta chain sequence with its context. What it recognizes is unknown. The data are from a study of CD8 T cells in Susac syndrome. Study overall: When blood was drawn, the patients with Susac syndrome were therapy-naive, on corticosteroids, or on intravenous immunoglobulin alone.

Reverse transcription of roughly 0.45 to 1 ug RNA was performed with random hexamers. Using its own MiXCR run on the immunoSEQ multiplex PCR reads, TCRdb lists one record per CDR3 protein. Seen here are more than 150,000 distinct CDR3 sequences, just under 95% observed once, and the top ten hold about 0.15%. The J segment lost 4 bases and the V segment lost 6 bases, leaving 15 bases of the junction unmatched. Germline V lookup: CDR1 SEHNR, CDR2 FQNEAQ (reference sequence). The length of the CDR3 is 17 residues. Both CD4+ and CD8+ T cells were negatively isolated, and TEMRA cells underwent FACS enrichment. Findings and limits, study-wide: Susac-specific public clones were found in total CD8+ and CD8+ TEMRA repertoires, numbering roughly 15 and five, respectively.

The chain has TRBV7-9 and TRBJ1-1, with 9 bases aligning to TRBD1. This clonotype was obtained from a human donor with Susac syndrome. Sequencing was done on a sample of CD8+ T cells from PBMCs. CDR3 nucleotide sequence: TGTGCCAGCAGTTCACACAGGGGGCTGGAGAAGGGCACTGAAGCTTTCTTT. Residues: CASSSHRGLEKGTEAFF.